These 4 T cell receptor beta chains came from one sample sequenced in a study of T cell repertoires in cytomegalovirus infection. TCRdb used MiXCR to reprocess the reads, holding one entry per CDR3 protein. The data hold more than 150,000 distinct CDR3 sequences, with roughly a fifth observed a single time. Sequenced sample: PBMCs. The origin of the receptors is a human donor in good health (CMV status not recorded). Some clones in this sample may be carry-over from other donors' samples.

This clonotype was counted between two and nine times. This chain links TRBV6-2 or TRBV6-3 with TRBJ2-1, with 8 bases fitting TRBD2. After removal of 6 bases from V and 6 bases from J, the junction contained 10 bases not matched to a gene. Germline V gives CDR1 MNHEY, CDR2 SVGEGT. This CDR3 region has 15 residues. The CDR3 sequence: CASSLSGLAANEQFF. In DNA form, the CDR3 reads TGTGCCAGCAGCCTAAGTGGACTAGCCGCCAATGAGCAGTTCTTC.

This clonotype was recorded a few times. The chain links TRBV27 to TRBJ2-4; weak D call: TRBD2 (7 bases). V was cut by 8 bases and J by 6 bases, with 23 bases left in between. The germline gives CDR1 MNHEY, CDR2 SMNVEV (reference sequence). The CDR3 runs 16 residues. The CDR3 reads CASALFWEGVGNIQYF. The DNA of the CDR3 is TGTGCCAGCGCCTTATTCTGGGAGGGGGTCGGAAACATTCAGTACTTC.

The V and J genes are TRBV12-3 or TRBV12-4 and TRBJ2-5, with D unresolved. Between the trimmed V and J ends, which lost 8 bases and 2 bases, there was a span of 21 bases. The CDR3 length is 16 residues. The CDR3 protein is CASSPTGDMGQETQYF. CDR3 sequence (DNA): TGTGCCAGCTCCCCGACTGGCGACATGGGGCAAGAGACCCAGTACTTC.

This clonotype occurred many times. The chain combines TRBV28 with TRBJ1-1, with D uncertain. CDR3 size: 12 residues. Germline CDR1 and CDR2: MDHEN and SYDVKM. Trimming left V 3 bases short and J 1 base short, with 3 bases between. Here the CDR3 reads CASSLQNTEAFF. In DNA form, the CDR3 reads TGTGCCAGCAGTTTGCAGAACACTGAAGCTTTCTTT.